Each of the 18 T cell receptor beta chains below was sequenced from the same sample in a study of post-analysis software for immune sequencing data. These receptors' targets are unknown. Unique molecular identifiers were present in the TCR beta cDNA libraries. Via MiXCR, TCRdb re-called the PCR reads, giving one row per CDR3 protein. The sample holds 500,000 to 600,000 distinct CDR3 sequences; 44% are singletons and the top ten take about 1.5%. Study outcomes and limitations: Controls showed lower frequencies than patients for five TRBV segments, and TRBV5-6, TRBV5-1 and TRBV20-1 were among these.

The sample comprised blood. These receptor sequences come from a girl aged 5 to 17 with multiple sclerosis.

The chain couples TRBV5-1 to TRBJ2-7; tentatively, D is TRBD2 (5 bases). This CDR3 contains 15 residues. V lost 0 bases, J lost 1 base, and 11 bases lay in between. Germline V gives CDR1 SGHRS, CDR2 YFSETQ. The CDR3 sequence is CASSLDGVLSYEQYF. DNA of the CDR3: TGCGCCAGCAGCTTGGACGGGGTACTTTCCTACGAGCAGTACTTC.

The chain joins TRBV20-1 to TRBJ2-7; 7 bases align to TRBD2. Unmatched junction bases numbered 1, after V lost 1 base and J lost 4 bases. This CDR3 contains 12 residues. In germline, CDR1 is DFQATT, CDR2 SNEGSKA (reference sequence). The CDR3 DNA follows: TGCAGTGCTAGAGGCGGGGGATACGAGCAGTACTTC. It specifies CSARGGGYEQYF.

CDR3 coding DNA: TGCAGTGCTAGGAGTACTTCATCCTACGAGCAGTACTTC. Amino acid sequence: CSARSTSSYEQYF. The chain is built from TRBV20-1 and TRBJ2-7, with D unresolved. Per germline, CDR1 DFQATT and CDR2 SNEGSKA (reference sequence). V lost 3 bases and J lost 1, with 10 bases in between. The CDR3 is made up of 13 amino acids.

The gene calls are TRBV7-2 and TRBJ2-7, with D perhaps TRBD1 (6 bases). The germline CDR1 and CDR2 sequences are SGHTA and FQGNSA. V was trimmed by 5 bases and J by 6 bases, leaving 17 bases between them. This CDR3 comprises 14 residues. CDR3 sequence reads: CASSRAGGRGEQYF. CDR3 nucleotide sequence: TGTGCCAGCAGCCGGGCTGGAGGCAGGGGCGAGCAGTACTTC.

The V call is TRBV29-1, the J call TRBJ2-7; tentative D call: TRBD2 (5 bases). Germline V gene data show CDR1 as SQVTM and CDR2 as ANQGSEA. The CDR3 extends over 13 amino acids. V gave up 6 bases and J gave up 3 bases, with 15 bases separating them. CDR3 in amino acids: CSVSDGMDYEQYF. The CDR3 DNA is TGCAGCGTCTCGGACGGGATGGACTACGAGCAGTACTTC.

This clonotype was seen just once. The chain employs TRBV2 and TRBJ2-3; D gene uncertain. Germline assignment: CDR1 SNHLY and CDR2 FYNNEI. Trimming took 5 bases from V and 3 from J, leaving 12 bases between them. CDR3 size: 14 residues. CDR3 loop: CASSYKTATDTQYF. In DNA, the CDR3 is TGTGCCAGCAGTTACAAGACGGCGACAGATACGCAGTATTTT.

The chain has TRBV2 and TRBJ2-1; either TRBD1 or TRBD2 may supply D (5 bases each). Germline V lookup: CDR1 SNHLY, CDR2 FYNNEI. V lost 7 bases and J lost 3, with 13 bases in between. The CDR3 runs 14 residues. CDR3 protein: CASIPSGGYNEQFF. The CDR3, as DNA: TGTGCCAGCATCCCCTCTGGGGGCTACAATGAGCAGTTCTTC.

This rearrangement joins TRBV28 to TRBJ2-7; the match to TRBD2 covers 8 bases. V lost 7 bases to trimming and J lost 0 bases; unmatched junction nucleotides: 5. Germline assignment: CDR1 MDHEN and CDR2 SYDVKM. The CDR3 has 14 amino acids. As DNA, the CDR3 is TGTGCCAGCACACGAGCGGGGGCCTCCTACGAGCAGTACTTC. Translation: CASTRAGASYEQYF.

The V call is TRBV5-1, the J call TRBJ1-2, with D unclear. CDR1 is SGHRS, CDR2 YFSETQ, per germline. V was shortened by 1 base and J by 4 bases, with 8 bases between the two germline ends. CDR3 length: 13 residues. CDR3 loop: CASSLSPTYGYTF. CDR3 coding DNA: TGCGCCAGCAGCTTGTCACCAACCTATGGCTACACCTTC.

CDR3 in amino acids: CASSSDSLVSYEQYF. CDR3 DNA: TGTGCCAGCAGCTCAGACAGTTTAGTCTCCTACGAGCAGTACTTC. The rearrangement joins TRBV7-6 to TRBJ2-7; D is possibly TRBD1 (5 bases). Deletions cut 4 bases from V and 0 bases from J, with 13 bases between. The germline gives CDR1 SGHVS, CDR2 FNYEAQ. There are 15 residues in the CDR3.

This chain links TRBV12-3 or TRBV12-4 with TRBJ2-1, with D possibly called TRBD1 or TRBD2 (5 bases each). The V gene lost 1 base and the J gene lost 10 bases, with 14 bases spanning the gap. This CDR3 has 14 residues. The CDR3 region has the DNA TGTGCCAGCAGTTTAGAGGGACGGGGTGGGGAGCAGTTCTTC. It encodes CASSLEGRGGEQFF.

This clonotype was detected a few times. The V gene is TRBV5-6, the J gene TRBJ2-1, with TRBD1 as a possible D gene (5 bases). Germline CDR1 is SGHDT and CDR2 is YYEEEE. Trimming stripped 4 bases from V and 9 bases from J, with 17 bases between. This CDR3 region has 14 residues. DNA for the CDR3: TGTGCCAGCAGCGCCCTACGACCAGGGATTGAGCAGTTCTTC. It specifies CASSALRPGIEQFF.

With respect to this clonotype: One end of the junction varies from germline; a read error may be responsible. J is TRBJ2-1 and V is TRBV5-6, with D perhaps TRBD1 (5 bases). Germline CDR1 is SGHDT and CDR2 is YYEEEE. The length of the CDR3 is 15 residues. The CDR3 is CASSWRSDSYNERFF. The CDR3 DNA reads as TGTGCCAGCAGCTGGCGATCTGACAGCTACAATGAGCGGTTCTTC.

This clonotype came up a few times. This chain links TRBV7-6 with TRBJ2-5, with D uncertain. With 0 bases removed from V and 3 bases from J, the gap between germline ends came to 11 bases. This CDR3 comprises 15 residues. Germline V gene sequence: CDR1 SGHVS, CDR2 FNYEAQ. The CDR3 reads CASSLAFRIKETQYF. DNA of the CDR3: TGTGCCAGCAGCTTAGCCTTTCGGATAAAAGAGACCCAGTACTTC.

The chain uses TRBV20-1 and TRBJ2-7; D might be TRBD2 (5 bases). Germline V gene data show CDR1 as DFQATT and CDR2 as SNEGSKA (reference sequence). The CDR3 contains 14 residues. With 0 bases removed from V and 6 bases from J, the gap between germline ends came to 15 bases. The CDR3: CSARDRRLQLEQYF. CDR3 sequence (DNA): TGCAGTGCTAGAGATCGGAGGTTACAACTCGAGCAGTACTTC.

This chain joins TRBV29-1 and TRBJ2-1; 8 nucleotides line up with TRBD2. The CDR3 runs 13 residues. V shed 7 bases and J 6 bases; nucleotides not matched to a gene: 8. Germline V gene lookup returns CDR1 SQVTM and CDR2 ANQGSEA. This CDR3 is CSAGTRFGNEQFF. CDR3 bases: TGCAGCGCTGGGACTAGATTTGGCAATGAGCAGTTCTTC.

This clonotype was seen many times. The rearrangement uses TRBV5-1 and TRBJ2-7; TRBD1 matches 8 bases. Germline values: CDR1 SGHRS, CDR2 YFSETQ. Unmatched junction bases numbered 8, after V lost 0 bases and J lost 6 bases. This CDR3 is built from 15 residues. The CDR3 nucleotides read TGCGCCAGCAGCTTGGCCGGAGACAGGGGTGGCGAGCAGTACTTC. Translated, it gives CASSLAGDRGGEQYF.

Comment on this clonotype: Sequence at one end of the junction differs from germline and may be a read error. V usage is TRBV7-3 and J usage is TRBJ2-1; 11 positions agree with TRBD2. From germline, CDR1 is SGHTA and CDR2 FQGTGA. This CDR3 is 13 amino acids long. DNA for the CDR3: TGTGCCGGCAGCACTAGCGGGGGCGATGAGCAGTTCTTC. It codes for CAGSTSGGDEQFF.